A single T cell receptor beta chain is shown here with its context. The data are from a study of control samples from healthy donors and cancer patients. The CDR3 is 13 amino acids. The V end lost 3 bases, the J end lost 1 base, and 9 bases lay between the germline ends. CDR1 and CDR2 (germline): GTSNPN, SVGIG (reference sequence). Data came from immunoSEQ multiplex PCR; TCRdb stores just in-frame clones and leaves some out. The repertoire holds more than 95,000 clones, roughly 89% seen once, with 19% in the top ten. The chain is built from TRBV30 and TRBJ2-5; D gene uncertain. Sequencing was performed on PBMCs. The sequence derives from a man aged 55 to 70 with lung cancer. CDR3 sequence: CAWSGGIQETQYF. For the CDR3, the DNA is TGTGCCTGGAGCGGCGGCATCCAAGAGACCCAGTACTTC.